This TCR beta chain was sequenced for a study of tumor and adjacent non-tumor tissue in lung cancer. Concerning this clonotype itself: A clone one base away is much larger, so this may be a read error.

This CDR3 is built from 15 residues. Germline CDR1 DFQATT, CDR2 SNEGSKA (reference sequence). The library came from three nested PCR rounds adapted from ARM-PCR protocols. TCRdb used MiXCR to reprocess the multiplex PCR reads, holding one entry per CDR3 protein. The table records 60,000 to 85,000 distinct CDR3 sequences, 73% of them present only once. The template was RNA from unsorted bulk tissue. Source material: lung tumor tissue. The genes are TRBV20-1 and TRBJ2-5; no clear D. The TCR originated in a man aged 55 to 69 with non-small cell lung cancer. Here the CDR3 DNA reads TGCAGTGCTAGAGATATAGTAACGGTACAAGAGACCCGGTACTTC. Amino acid sequence: CSARDIVTVQETRYF.